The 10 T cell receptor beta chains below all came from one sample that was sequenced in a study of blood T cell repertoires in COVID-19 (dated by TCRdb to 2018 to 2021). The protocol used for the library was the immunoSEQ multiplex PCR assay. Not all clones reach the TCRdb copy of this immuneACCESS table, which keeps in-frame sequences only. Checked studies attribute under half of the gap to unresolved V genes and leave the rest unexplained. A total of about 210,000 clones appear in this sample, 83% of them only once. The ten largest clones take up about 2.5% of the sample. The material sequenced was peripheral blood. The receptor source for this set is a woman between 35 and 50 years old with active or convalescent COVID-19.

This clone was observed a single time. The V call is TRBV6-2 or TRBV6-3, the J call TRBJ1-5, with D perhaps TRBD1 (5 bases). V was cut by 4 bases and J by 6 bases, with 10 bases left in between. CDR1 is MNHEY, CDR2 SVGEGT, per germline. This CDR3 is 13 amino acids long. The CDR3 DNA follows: TGTGCCAGCAGTTGGGAGGGGAGTCAGCCCCAGCATTTT. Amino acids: CASSWEGSQPQHF.

In DNA, the CDR3 is TGTGCCAGCAGCCCAGGGACTAGCGGATACCAAGAGACCCAGTACTTC. Encoded protein: CASSPGTSGYQETQYF. The chain uses TRBV11-3 and TRBJ2-5; 11 bases are a match to TRBD2. The V gene end was trimmed by 5 bases and the J gene end by 0 bases; junction bases not matched to a gene: 5. The CDR3 totals 16 residues. CDR1 is SGHNT and CDR2 is YENEEA in the germline V gene.

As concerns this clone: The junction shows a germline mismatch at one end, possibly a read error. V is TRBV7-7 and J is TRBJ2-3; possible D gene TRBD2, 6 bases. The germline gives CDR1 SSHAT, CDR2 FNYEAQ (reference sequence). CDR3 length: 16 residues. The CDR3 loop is CASSRGGVQGPDTQYF. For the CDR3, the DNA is TGTGCTAGCAGCAGAGGCGGGGTTCAAGGCCCAGATACGCAGTATTTT.

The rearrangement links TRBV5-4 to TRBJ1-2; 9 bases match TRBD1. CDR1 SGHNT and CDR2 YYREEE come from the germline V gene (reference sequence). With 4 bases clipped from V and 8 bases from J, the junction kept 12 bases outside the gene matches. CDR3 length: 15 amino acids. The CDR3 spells CASSTKQGARRGYTF. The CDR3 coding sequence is TGTGCCAGCAGCACCAAACAGGGGGCGAGGCGCGGCTACACCTTC.

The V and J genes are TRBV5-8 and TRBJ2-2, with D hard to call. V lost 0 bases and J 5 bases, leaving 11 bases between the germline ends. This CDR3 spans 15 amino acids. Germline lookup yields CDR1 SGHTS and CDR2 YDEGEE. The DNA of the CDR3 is TGTGCCAGCAGCTTGGTCGCAGTAACAACCGGGGAGCTGTTTTTT. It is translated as CASSLVAVTTGELFF.

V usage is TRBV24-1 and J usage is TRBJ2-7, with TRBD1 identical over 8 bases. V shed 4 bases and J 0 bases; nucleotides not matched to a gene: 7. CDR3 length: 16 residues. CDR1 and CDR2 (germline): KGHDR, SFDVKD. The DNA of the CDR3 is TGTGCCACCAGTGACCCATCCGGGACAGGCTCCTACGAGCAGTACTTC. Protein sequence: CATSDPSGTGSYEQYF.

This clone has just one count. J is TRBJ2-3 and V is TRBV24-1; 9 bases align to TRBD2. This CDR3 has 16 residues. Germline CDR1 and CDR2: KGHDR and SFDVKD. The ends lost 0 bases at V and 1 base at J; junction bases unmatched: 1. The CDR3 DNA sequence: TGTGCCACCAGTGATTTGTCTAGCGGGGGCACAGATACGCAGTATTTT. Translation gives CATSDLSSGGTDTQYF.

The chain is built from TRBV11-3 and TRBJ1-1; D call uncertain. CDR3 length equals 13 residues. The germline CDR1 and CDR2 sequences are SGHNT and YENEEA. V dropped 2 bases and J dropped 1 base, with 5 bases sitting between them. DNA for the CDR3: TGTGCCAGCAGCTTAATACAGAACACTGAAGCTTTCTTT. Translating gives CASSLIQNTEAFF.

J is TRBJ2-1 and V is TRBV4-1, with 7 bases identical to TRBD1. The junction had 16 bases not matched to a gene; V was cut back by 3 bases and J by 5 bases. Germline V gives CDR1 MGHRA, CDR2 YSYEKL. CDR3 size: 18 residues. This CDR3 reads CASSHGGRRDRDNNEQFF. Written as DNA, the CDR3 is TGCGCCAGCAGCCACGGTGGGCGACGGGACAGAGACAACAATGAGCAGTTCTTC.

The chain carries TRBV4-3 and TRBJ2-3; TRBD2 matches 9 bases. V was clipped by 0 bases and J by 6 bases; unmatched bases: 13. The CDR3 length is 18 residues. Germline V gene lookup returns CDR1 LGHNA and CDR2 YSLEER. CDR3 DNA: TGCGCCAGCAGCCAAGATAGGGGCTCTAGCGGGGCCCGGGATACGCAGTATTTT. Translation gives CASSQDRGSSGARDTQYF.